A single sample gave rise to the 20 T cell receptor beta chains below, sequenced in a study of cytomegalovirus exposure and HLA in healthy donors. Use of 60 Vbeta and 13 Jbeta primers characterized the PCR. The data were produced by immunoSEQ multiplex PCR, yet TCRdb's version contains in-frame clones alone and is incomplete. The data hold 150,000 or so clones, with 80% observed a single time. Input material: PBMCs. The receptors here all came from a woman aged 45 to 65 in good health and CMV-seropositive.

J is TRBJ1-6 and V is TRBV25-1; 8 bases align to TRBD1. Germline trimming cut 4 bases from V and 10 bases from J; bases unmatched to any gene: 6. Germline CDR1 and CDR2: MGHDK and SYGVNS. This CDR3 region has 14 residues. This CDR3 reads CASSGTGGGSPLHF. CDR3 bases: TGTGCCAGCAGTGGAACAGGGGGAGGCTCACCCCTCCACTTT.

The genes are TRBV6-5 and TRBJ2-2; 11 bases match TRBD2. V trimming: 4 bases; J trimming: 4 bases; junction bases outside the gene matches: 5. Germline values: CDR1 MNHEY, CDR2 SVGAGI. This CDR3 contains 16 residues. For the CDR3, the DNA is TGTGCCAGCAGTTCCACTAGCGGGAGTGTCACCGGGGAGCTGTTTTTT. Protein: CASSSTSGSVTGELFF.

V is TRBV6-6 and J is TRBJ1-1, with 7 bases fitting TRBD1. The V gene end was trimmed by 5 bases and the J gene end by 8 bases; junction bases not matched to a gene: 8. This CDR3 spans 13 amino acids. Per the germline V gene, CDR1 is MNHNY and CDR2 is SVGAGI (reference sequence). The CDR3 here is CASSTGVPEEAFF. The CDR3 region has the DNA TGTGCCAGCAGTACAGGGGTCCCCGAGGAAGCTTTCTTT.

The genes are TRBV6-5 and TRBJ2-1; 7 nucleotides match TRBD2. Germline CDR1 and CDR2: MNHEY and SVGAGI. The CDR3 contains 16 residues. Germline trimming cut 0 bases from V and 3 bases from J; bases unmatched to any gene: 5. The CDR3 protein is CASSYSVGRIYNEQFF. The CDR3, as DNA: TGTGCCAGCAGTTACTCGGTCGGGAGGATCTACAATGAGCAGTTCTTC.

This chain's CDR3 is CASSPQRGGRETQYF. DNA of the CDR3: TGTGCCAGCAGTCCCCAGCGGGGGGGCCGAGAGACCCAGTACTTC. The chain is built from TRBV2 and TRBJ2-5, with 10 bases matching TRBD2. Germline V gene sequence: CDR1 SNHLY, CDR2 FYNNEI. CDR3 length equals 15 residues. Trimming cost V 5 bases and J 4 bases; bases outside gene matches: 7.

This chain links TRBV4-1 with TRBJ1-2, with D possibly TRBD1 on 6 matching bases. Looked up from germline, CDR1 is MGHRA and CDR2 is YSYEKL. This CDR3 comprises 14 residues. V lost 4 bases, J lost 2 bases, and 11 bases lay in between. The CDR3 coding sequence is TGCGCCAGCAGCCCAACAGGGTCGAACTATGGCTACACCTTC. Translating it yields CASSPTGSNYGYTF.

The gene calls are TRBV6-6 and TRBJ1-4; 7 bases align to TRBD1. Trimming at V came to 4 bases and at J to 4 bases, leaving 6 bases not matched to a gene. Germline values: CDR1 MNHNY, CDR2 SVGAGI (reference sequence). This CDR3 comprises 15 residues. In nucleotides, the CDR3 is TGTGCCAGCAGTTCCCCGACAGGGAATAATGAAAAACTGTTTTTT. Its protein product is CASSSPTGNNEKLFF.

CDR3 DNA sequence: TGTGCCAGCAGTTACCTTACACAGGGAGCCGAGCAGTACTTC. Translated, it gives CASSYLTQGAEQYF. The chain uses TRBV6-5 and TRBJ2-7; D is possibly TRBD1 (6 bases). Germline CDR1 reads MNHEY; CDR2 reads SVGAGI. V was pared by 2 bases and J by 6 bases, with 14 bases between. The CDR3 is 14 amino acids.

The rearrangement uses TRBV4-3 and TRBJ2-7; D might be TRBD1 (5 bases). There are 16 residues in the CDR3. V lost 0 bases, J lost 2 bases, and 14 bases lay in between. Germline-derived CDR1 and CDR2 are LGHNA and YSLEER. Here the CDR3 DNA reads TGCGCCAGCAGCCAAGATCTCAGGGCGAGCACCTACGAGCAGTACTTC. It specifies CASSQDLRASTYEQYF.

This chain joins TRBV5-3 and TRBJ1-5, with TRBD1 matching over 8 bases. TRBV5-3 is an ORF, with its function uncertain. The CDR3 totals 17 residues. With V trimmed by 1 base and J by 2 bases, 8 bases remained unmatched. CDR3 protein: CARSLCLAQGGNQPQHF. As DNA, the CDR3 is TGTGCCAGAAGCTTGTGTTTGGCACAGGGGGGCAATCAGCCCCAGCATTTT.

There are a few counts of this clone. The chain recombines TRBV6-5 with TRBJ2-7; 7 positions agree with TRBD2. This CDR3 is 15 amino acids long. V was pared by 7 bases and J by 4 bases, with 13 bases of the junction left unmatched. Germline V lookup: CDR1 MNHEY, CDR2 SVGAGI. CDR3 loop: CASTSRAGEGYEQYF. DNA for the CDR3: TGTGCCAGCACCTCCCGGGCGGGGGAGGGATACGAGCAGTACTTC.

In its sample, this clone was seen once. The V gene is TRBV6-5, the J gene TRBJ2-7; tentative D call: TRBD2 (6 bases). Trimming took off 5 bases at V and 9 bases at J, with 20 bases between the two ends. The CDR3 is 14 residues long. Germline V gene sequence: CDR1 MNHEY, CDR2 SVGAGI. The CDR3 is CASSEGTYRGGQYF. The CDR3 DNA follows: TGTGCCAGCAGTGAGGGGACTTACCGGGGAGGGCAGTACTTC.

CDR3 in DNA: TGTGCCAGCAGGGCGGCAGGCAGGGGTTACGAGCAGTACTTC. It codes for CASRAAGRGYEQYF. The chain combines TRBV6-5 with TRBJ2-7; D may be TRBD1 (6 bases). Deletions cut 6 bases from V and 4 bases from J, with 16 bases between. CDR1 is MNHEY, CDR2 SVGAGI, per germline. The CDR3 covers 14 residues.

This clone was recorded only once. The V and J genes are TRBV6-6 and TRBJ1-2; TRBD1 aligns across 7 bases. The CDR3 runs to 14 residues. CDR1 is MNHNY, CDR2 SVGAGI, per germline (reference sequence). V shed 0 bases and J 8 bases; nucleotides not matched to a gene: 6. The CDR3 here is CASSYSSGGQGYTF. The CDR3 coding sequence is TGTGCCAGCAGTTACTCCTCAGGGGGGCAAGGCTACACCTTC.

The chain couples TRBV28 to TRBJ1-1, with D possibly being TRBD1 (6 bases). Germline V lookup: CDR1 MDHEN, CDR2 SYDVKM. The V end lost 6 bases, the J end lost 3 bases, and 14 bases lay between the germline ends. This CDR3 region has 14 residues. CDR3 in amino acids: CASSYDRWYTEAFF. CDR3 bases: TGTGCCAGCAGCTATGACAGGTGGTACACTGAAGCTTTCTTT.

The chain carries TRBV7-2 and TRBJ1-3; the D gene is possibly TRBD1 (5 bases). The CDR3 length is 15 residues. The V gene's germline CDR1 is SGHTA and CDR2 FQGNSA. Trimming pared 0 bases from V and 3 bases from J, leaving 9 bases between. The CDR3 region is CASSLASGHGNTIYF. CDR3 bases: TGTGCCAGCAGCTTAGCCTCTGGACATGGAAACACCATATATTTT.

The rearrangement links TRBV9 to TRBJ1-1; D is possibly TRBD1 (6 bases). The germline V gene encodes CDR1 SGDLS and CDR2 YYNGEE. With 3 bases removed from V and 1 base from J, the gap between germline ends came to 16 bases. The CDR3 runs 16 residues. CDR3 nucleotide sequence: TGTGCCAGCAGCGCCCGGACAGTACCTCCGAACACTGAAGCTTTCTTT. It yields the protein CASSARTVPPNTEAFF.

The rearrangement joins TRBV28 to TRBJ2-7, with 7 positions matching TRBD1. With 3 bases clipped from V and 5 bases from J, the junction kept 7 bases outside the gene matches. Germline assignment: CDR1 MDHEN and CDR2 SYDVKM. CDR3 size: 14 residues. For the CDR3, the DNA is TGTGCCAGCAGTTTGGGACAGCCCAGGGACGAGCAGTACTTC. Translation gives CASSLGQPRDEQYF.

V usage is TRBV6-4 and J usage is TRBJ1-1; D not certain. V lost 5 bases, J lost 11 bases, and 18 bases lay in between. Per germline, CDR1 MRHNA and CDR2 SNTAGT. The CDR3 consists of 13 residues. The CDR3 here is CASSKFPGAGAFF. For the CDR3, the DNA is TGTGCCAGCAGTAAATTTCCGGGAGCCGGGGCTTTCTTT.

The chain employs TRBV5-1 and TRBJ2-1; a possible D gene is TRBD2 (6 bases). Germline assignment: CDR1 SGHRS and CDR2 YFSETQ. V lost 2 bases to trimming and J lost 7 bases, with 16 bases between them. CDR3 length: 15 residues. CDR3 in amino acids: CASSFRRGDRNEQFF. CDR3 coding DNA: TGCGCCAGCAGCTTTCGGAGGGGCGATAGAAATGAGCAGTTCTTC.